This TCR beta chain stems from a study of T cell changes during pregnancy in multiple sclerosis. Clones were read by immunoSEQ multiplex PCR, and TCRdb kept only the in-frame ones, dropping some. The sample yields about 67,000 clones, about 91% seen once. CDR1 and CDR2 (germline): SGHTA, FQGNSA. V lost 1 base to trimming and J lost 0 bases; unmatched junction nucleotides: 6. The CDR3 consists of 17 residues. This specimen consisted of peripheral blood, obtained in the first trimester of pregnancy. This chain uses TRBV7-2 with TRBJ2-7, with 10 bases aligning to TRBD2. The receptor's source is a female donor with multiple sclerosis, enrolled in a pregnancy study. The CDR3 DNA sequence: TGTGCCAGCAGCTTAGTGGGTAGCGGGAGGTTCTCCTACGAGCAGTACTTC. The encoded protein is CASSLVGSGRFSYEQYF. The full variable domain, its missing parts supplied by reference TRBV7-2 and TRBJ2-7, is GAGVSQSPSNKVTEKGKDVELRCDPISGHTALYWYRQSLGQGLEFLIYFQGNSAPDKSGLPSDRFSAERTGGSVSTLTIQRTQQEDSAVYLCASSLVGSGRFSYEQYFGPGTRLTVT.